These T cell receptor beta chains were read from a single sample in a study of T cell clones after liver transplantation. Sequencing used immunoSEQ multiplex PCR; TCRdb keeps in-frame clones, though not all of them. The profile shows tens of thousands of clones, 70% to 85% of them singletons. Sequencing was performed on CD4+ T cells from blood, taken before liver transplant. All receptors come from a human donor who received a liver transplant. Both conserved end residues are part of each CDR3. Fields, in order: V gene, CDR3 length, J gene, CDR3 protein.

TRBV2	15	TRBJ1-2	CASSESGATVYGYTF
TRBV9	15	TRBJ1-6	CASSTVGQGNSPLHF
TRBV4-3	17	TRBJ2-3	CASSQDLRSGSTDTQYF
TRBV7-2	14	TRBJ2-5	CASSLGSAGETQYF
TRBV27	17	TRBJ2-7	CASSLGLAAGENYEQYF
TRBV4-3	16	TRBJ2-5	CASSQEPGNPQETQYF
TRBV5-1	15	TRBJ2-3	CASSLSRREGNTQYF
TRBV4-3	13	TRBJ2-3	CASSQGTTDTQYF
TRBV7-7	13	TRBJ2-2	CASSLLYTGELFF
TRBV7-9	13	TRBJ2-7	CASSSGRIYEQYF
TRBV6-1	14	TRBJ2-7	CASSEDRTGAKQYF
TRBV4-1	16	TRBJ1-6	CASSQGGQFYNSPLHF
TRBV7-9	13	TRBJ2-3	CASSLEGTDTQYF
TRBV6-5	15	TRBJ2-5	CASSDGGLEGETQYF
TRBV5-1	13	TRBJ2-5	CASSFSGEETQYF
TRBV5-1	15	TRBJ2-7	CASSFETGQGNEQYF
TRBV4-1	16	TRBJ1-2	CASSLTTVAGGHGYTF
TRBV10-2	14	TRBJ2-1	CASMVWGSYNEQFF